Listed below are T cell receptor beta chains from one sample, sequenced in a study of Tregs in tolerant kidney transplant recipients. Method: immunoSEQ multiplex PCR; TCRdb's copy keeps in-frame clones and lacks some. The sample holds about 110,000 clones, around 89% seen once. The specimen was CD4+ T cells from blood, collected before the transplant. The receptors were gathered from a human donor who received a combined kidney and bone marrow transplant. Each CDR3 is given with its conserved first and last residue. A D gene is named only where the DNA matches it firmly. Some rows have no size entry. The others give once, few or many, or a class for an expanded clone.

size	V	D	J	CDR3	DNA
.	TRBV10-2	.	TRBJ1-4	CASSEVVQGEKLFF	TGCGCCAGCAGTGAGGTTGTGCAGGGTGAAAAACTGTTTTTT
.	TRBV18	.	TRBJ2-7	CASSPAVGERGGEQYF	TGTGCCAGCTCACCCGCGGTCGGGGAACGGGGTGGGGAGCAGTACTTC
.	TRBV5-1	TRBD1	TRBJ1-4	CASSLGDRGLSEKLFF	TGCGCCAGCAGCTTGGGGGACAGGGGGTTGAGTGAAAAACTGTTTTTT
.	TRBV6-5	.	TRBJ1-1	CASFQRALVTEAFF	TGTGCCAGCTTTCAGAGGGCTTTAGTAACTGAAGCTTTCTTT
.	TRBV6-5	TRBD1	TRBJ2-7	CASSFRRTGKREQYF	TGTGCCAGCAGTTTCCGTCGGACAGGGAAAAGGGAGCAGTACTTC
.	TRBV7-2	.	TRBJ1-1	CASSSTIGGLSEAFF	TGTGCCAGCAGCTCCACAATCGGGGGGTTGTCTGAAGCTTTCTTT
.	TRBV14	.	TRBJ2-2	CASSPRLANTGELFF	TGTGCCAGCAGCCCCAGGCTGGCGAACACCGGGGAGCTGTTTTTT
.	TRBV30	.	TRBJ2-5	CAGERLYGETQYF	TGTGCCGGCGAGAGGCTCTATGGAGAGACCCAGTACTTC
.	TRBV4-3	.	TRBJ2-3	CASSQERVRWGEQQF	TGCGCCAGCAGCCAAGAACGGGTGCGGTGGGGAGAACAACAATTT
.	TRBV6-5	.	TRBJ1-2	CASSSPGQGYTF	TGTGCCAGCAGTTCCCCTGGACAAGGCTACACCTTC
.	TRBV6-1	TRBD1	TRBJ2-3	CASSVSGQGARDTQYF	TGTGCCAGCAGTGTTTCCGGACAGGGGGCGAGAGATACGCAGTATTTT
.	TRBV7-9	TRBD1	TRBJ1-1	CASSPGQGNTEAFF	TGTGCCAGCAGCCCCGGACAGGGGAACACTGAAGCTTTCTTT
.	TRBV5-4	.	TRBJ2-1	CASSLFYRSYNEQFF	TGTGCCAGCAGCTTGTTTTACAGGAGCTACAATGAGCAGTTCTTC
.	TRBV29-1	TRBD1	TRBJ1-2	CSVEDSRQGPYGYTF	TGCAGCGTTGAAGACTCCCGACAGGGCCCCTATGGCTACACCTTC
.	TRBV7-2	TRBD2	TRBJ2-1	CASSPAEGGSFEQFF	TGTGCCAGCAGCCCGGCCGAGGGAGGGAGTTTTGAGCAGTTCTTC
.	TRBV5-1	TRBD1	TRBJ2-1	CASSLVFTGGYNEQFF	TGCGCCAGCAGCTTGGTGTTTACAGGGGGGTACAATGAGCAGTTCTTC
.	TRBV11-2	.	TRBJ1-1	CASSLAYQRVTEAFF	TGTGCCAGCAGCTTAGCATATCAGAGGGTTACTGAAGCTTTCTTT
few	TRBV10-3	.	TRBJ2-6	CAISGYSTGPPGANVLTF	TGTGCCATCAGTGGATACTCGACAGGCCCCCCTGGGGCCAACGTCCTGACTTTC
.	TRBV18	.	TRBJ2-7	CASSLGGTYEQYF	TGTGCCAGCTCATTGGGGGGAACCTACGAGCAGTACTTC
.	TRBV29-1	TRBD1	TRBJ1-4	CSAGQKNEKLFF	TGCAGCGCGGGACAGAAAAATGAAAAACTGTTTTTT
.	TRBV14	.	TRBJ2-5	CASSQLQGAWGTQYF	TGTGCCAGCAGCCAACTTCAAGGGGCTTGGGGGACCCAGTACTTC
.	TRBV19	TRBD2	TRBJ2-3	CASSGGGADTQYF	TGTGCCAGTAGTGGGGGGGGAGCAGATACGCAGTATTTT
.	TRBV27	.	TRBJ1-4	CASKAATNEKLFF	TGTGCCAGCAAGGCGGCAACTAATGAAAAACTGTTTTTT
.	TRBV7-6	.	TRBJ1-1	CASSFSGDTEAFF	TGTGCCAGCAGCTTCTCAGGGGACACTGAAGCTTTCTTT
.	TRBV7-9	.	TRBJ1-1	CASSLGVGLEAFF	TGTGCCAGCAGCTTAGGGGTGGGGCTAGAAGCTTTCTTT
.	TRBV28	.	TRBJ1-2	CASSLFQRGGYTF	TGTGCCAGCAGTTTATTCCAGAGAGGTGGCTACACCTTC
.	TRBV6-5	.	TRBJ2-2	CASSYPGTGELFF	TGTGCCAGCAGTTATCCCGGGACCGGGGAGCTGTTTTTT
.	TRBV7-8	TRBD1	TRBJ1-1	CASSSGTGLTEAFF	TGTGCCAGCAGCTCCGGGACAGGGCTAACTGAAGCTTTCTTT
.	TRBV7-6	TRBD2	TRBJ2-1	CASSRAPAAGGSEQFF	TGTGCCAGCAGCCGCGCCCCTGCGGCGGGGGGTAGTGAGCAGTTCTTC
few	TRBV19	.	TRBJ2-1	CASNAGWGYNEQFF	TGTGCCAGTAACGCGGGATGGGGTTACAATGAGCAGTTCTTC
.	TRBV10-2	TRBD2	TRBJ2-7	CASSSGGDEQYF	TGCGCCAGCAGTAGCGGGGGTGACGAGCAGTACTTC